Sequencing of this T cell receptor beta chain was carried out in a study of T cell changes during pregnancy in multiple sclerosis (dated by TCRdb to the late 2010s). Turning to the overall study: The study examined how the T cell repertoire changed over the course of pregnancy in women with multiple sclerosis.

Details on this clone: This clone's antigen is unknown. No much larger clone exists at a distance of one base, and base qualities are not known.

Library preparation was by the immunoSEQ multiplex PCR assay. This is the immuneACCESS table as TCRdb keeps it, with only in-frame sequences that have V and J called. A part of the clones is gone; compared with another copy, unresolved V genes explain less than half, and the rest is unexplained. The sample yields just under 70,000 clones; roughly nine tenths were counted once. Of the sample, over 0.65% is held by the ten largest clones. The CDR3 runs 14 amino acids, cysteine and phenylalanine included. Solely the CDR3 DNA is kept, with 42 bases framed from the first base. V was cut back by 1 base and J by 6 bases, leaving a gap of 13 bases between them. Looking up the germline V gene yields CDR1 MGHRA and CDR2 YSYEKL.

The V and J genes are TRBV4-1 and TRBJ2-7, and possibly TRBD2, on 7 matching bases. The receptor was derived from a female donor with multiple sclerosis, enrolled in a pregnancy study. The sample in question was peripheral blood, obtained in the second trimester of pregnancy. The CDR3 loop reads CASSQAVGGPEQYF. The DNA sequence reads TGCGCCAGCAGCCAAGCGGTGGGGGGGCCCGAGCAGTACTTC.